The T cell receptor (beta chain) described here comes from a study of T cell repertoires in cytomegalovirus infection. Overall study findings and caveats: The cumulative frequency of public TCR beta families distinguished individuals who carried CMV together with the relevant HLA.

TCRdb re-called the reads with MiXCR, one entry per CDR3 protein. The data contain 900,000 to 950,000 distinct CDR3 sequences, approximately 30% of them seen just once; the ten biggest clones take up roughly 13%. V lost 8 bases to trimming and J lost 5 bases, with 11 bases between them. The CDR3 is made up of 12 amino acids. Only a few counts were recorded for this clonotype. Its antigen is unidentified. Material: cultured CD8+ T cells from PBMCs, obtained from culture after CMV antigen stimulation. J is TRBJ2-3 and V is TRBV12-3 or TRBV12-4; D uncertain. The TCR originated in a human donor in good health (CMV status not recorded). Some clones in this sample may be carry-over from other donors' samples. In DNA form, the CDR3 reads TGTGCCAGCGCTCTTGGGATAGATACGCAGTATTTT. Its protein product is CASALGIDTQYF.